This T cell receptor (beta chain) was found in a study of cytomegalovirus exposure and HLA in healthy donors. Study information: Clustering assigned approximately 79% of the approximately 370 genotyped donors to the Caucasian-associated ancestry cluster.

The PCR used 60 Vbeta and 13 Jbeta primers. Generated by immunoSEQ multiplex PCR, the TCRdb table keeps only in-frame clones and is missing some. The sample holds roughly 160,000 clones, roughly 75% seen once. To note about this clone: What it recognizes is unknown.

Study-wide points: In a later analysis, at a false discovery rate of 0.05, under 20,000 TCR beta sequences matched HLA alleles. Immune exposure information comprised only CMV serostatus.

This CDR3 contains 12 residues. Trimming took 5 bases from V and 5 from J, leaving 8 bases between them. CDR1 and CDR2 (germline): SGHTA, FQGNSA. Source material: PBMCs. This chain links TRBV7-2 with TRBJ2-3; D remains ambiguous. This receptor was taken from a woman aged 50 to 65 in good health and CMV-seropositive. CDR3 residues: CASSPHRDTQYF. The CDR3 nucleotides are TGTGCCAGCAGCCCGCACAGAGATACGCAGTATTTT.